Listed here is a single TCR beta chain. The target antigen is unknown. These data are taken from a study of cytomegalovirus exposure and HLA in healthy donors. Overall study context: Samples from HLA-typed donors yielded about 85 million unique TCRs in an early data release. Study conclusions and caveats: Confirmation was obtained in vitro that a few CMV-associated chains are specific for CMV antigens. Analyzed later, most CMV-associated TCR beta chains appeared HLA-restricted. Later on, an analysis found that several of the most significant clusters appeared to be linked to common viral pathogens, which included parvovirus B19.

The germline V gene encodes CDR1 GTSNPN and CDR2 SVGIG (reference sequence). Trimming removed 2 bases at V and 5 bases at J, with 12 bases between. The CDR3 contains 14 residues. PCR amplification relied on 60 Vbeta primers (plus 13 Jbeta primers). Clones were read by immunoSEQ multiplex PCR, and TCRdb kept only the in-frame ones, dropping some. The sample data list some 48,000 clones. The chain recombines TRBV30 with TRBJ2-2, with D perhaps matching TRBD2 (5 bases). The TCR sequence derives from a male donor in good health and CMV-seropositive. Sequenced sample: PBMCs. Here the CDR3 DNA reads TGTGCCTGGAGTCCGGGGTTGCGGACCGGGGAGCTGTTTTTT. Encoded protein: CAWSPGLRTGELFF. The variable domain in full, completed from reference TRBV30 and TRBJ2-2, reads SQTIHQWPATLVQPVGSPLSLECTVEGTSNPNLYWYRQAAGRGLQLLFYSVGIGQISSEVPQNLSASRPQDRQFILSSKKLLLSDSGFYLCAWSPGLRTGELFFGEGSRLTVL.